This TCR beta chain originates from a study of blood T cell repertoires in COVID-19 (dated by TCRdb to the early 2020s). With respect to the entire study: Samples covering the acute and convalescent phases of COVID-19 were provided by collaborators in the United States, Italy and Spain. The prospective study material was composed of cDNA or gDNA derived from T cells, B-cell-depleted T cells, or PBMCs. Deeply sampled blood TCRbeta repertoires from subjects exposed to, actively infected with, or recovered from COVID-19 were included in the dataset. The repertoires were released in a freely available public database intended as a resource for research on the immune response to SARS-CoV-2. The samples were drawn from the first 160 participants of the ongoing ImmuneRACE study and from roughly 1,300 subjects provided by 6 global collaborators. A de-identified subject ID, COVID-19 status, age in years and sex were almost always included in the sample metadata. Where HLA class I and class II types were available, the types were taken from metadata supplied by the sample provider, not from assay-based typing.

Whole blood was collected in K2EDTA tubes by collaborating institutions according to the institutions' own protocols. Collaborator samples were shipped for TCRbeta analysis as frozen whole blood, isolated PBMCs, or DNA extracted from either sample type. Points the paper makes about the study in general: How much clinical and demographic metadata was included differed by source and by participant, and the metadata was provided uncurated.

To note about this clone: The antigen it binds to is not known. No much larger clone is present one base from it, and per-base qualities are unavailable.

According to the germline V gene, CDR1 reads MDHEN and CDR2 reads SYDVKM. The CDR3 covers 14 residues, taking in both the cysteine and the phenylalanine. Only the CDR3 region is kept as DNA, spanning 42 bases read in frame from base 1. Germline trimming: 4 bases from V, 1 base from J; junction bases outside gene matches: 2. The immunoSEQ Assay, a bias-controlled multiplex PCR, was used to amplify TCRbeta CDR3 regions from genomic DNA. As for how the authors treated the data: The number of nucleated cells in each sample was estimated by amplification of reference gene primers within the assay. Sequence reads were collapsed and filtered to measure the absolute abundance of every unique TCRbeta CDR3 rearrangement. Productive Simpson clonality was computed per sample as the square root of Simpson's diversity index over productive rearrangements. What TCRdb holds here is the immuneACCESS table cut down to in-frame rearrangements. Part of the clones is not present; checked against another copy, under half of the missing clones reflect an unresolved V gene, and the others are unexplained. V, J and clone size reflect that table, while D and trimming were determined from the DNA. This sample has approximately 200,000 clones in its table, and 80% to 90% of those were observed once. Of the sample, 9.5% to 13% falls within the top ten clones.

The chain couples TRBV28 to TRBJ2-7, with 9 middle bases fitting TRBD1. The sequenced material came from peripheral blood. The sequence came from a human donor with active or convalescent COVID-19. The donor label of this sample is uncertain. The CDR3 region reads CASSSGTGSYEQYF. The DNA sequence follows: TGTGCCAGCAGTTCAGGGACAGGGTCCTACGAGCAGTACTTC.